This T cell receptor beta chain was obtained from a study of early T cells in non-severe SARS-CoV-2 infection. Study-level information: Unsorted whole-blood RNA was sequenced in bulk, leaving chains unpaired.

The V gene's germline CDR1 is KGHDR and CDR2 SFDVKD. V was pared by 5 bases and J by 7 bases, with 11 bases between. The CDR3 is 13 amino acids. TCRdb redid the calling of the 5' RACE reads with MiXCR, one entry per CDR3 protein. The data contain approximately 50,000 distinct CDR3 sequences, 9.3% of them seen just once; the ten biggest clones take up around 14%. The TCR sequence derives from an adult who was a healthcare worker with PCR-confirmed SARS-CoV-2 infection or an uninfected control (not recorded which). V is TRBV24-1 and J is TRBJ2-1; a weak D match, TRBD1 (5 bases). The sample comprised whole blood. In DNA form, the CDR3 reads TGTGCCACCAGTGCTGCAGGGCGGAATGAGCAGTTCTTC. As protein: CATSAAGRNEQFF.